Presented here are 16 T cell receptor beta chains from one specimen sequenced in a study of blood T cell repertoires in COVID-19. Clones were read by immunoSEQ multiplex PCR, and TCRdb kept only the in-frame ones, dropping some. The table has 250,000 to 300,000 clones, 81% seen once. The sequencing sample was made of peripheral blood. Source of these receptors: a woman aged 60 to 75 with active or convalescent COVID-19.

The rearrangement joins TRBV4-3 to TRBJ2-2; the D gene is possibly TRBD1 (5 bases). The germline V gene has CDR1 LGHNA and CDR2 YSLEER. With 1 base removed from V and 2 bases from J, the gap between germline ends came to 8 bases. The CDR3 spans 15 residues. The CDR3 loop is CASSQGRANTGELFF. The CDR3 nucleotides are TGCGCCAGCAGCCAAGGCAGGGCAAACACCGGGGAGCTGTTTTTT.

CDR3 bases: TGCGCCAGCAGTGACGGCTTTCCGGGAGTTACCTACAATGAGCAGTTCTTC. It codes for CASSDGFPGVTYNEQFF. The chain combines TRBV4-1 with TRBJ2-1, with D perhaps matching TRBD2 (6 bases). CDR3 length equals 17 residues. V was pared by 6 bases and J by 2 bases, with 20 bases between. Germline V gene sequence: CDR1 MGHRA, CDR2 YSYEKL.

The chain is built from TRBV5-1 and TRBJ1-4; D might be TRBD1 (5 bases). The CDR3 runs 15 residues. V lost 0 bases and J lost 8, with 14 bases in between. Germline lookup yields CDR1 SGHRS and CDR2 YFSETQ. CDR3 in amino acids: CASSLGVGGEEKLFF. In DNA, the CDR3 is TGCGCCAGCAGCTTGGGCGTTGGGGGGGAGGAAAAACTGTTTTTT.

The chain combines TRBV6-5 with TRBJ2-2; D gene ambiguous. This CDR3 spans 13 amino acids. CDR1 is MNHEY and CDR2 is SVGAGI in the germline V gene. Trimming pared 7 bases from V and 5 bases from J, leaving 11 bases between. CDR3 nucleotide sequence: TGTGCCAGCACCTTCTCCGAGACCGGGGAGCTGTTTTTT. It translates to CASTFSETGELFF.

The chain uses TRBV2 and TRBJ2-7; TRBD2 agrees at 12 bases. The trim removed 7 bases at V and 4 bases at J, leaving 8 bases unmatched. The CDR3 has 15 amino acids. Germline CDR1 reads SNHLY; CDR2 reads FYNNEI. The chain's CDR3 is CASIPGLAGRYEQYF. DNA for the CDR3: TGTGCCAGCATTCCTGGACTAGCGGGGAGGTACGAGCAGTACTTC.

The chain is built from TRBV30 and TRBJ2-5, with TRBD1 matching over 12 bases. CDR3 length equals 17 residues. Trimming at V came to 3 bases and at J to 2 bases, leaving 10 bases not matched to a gene. Germline V gene lookup returns CDR1 GTSNPN and CDR2 SVGIG (reference sequence). The CDR3 region is CAWSRNRDRGPQETQYF. Here the CDR3 DNA reads TGTGCCTGGAGCCGCAACCGGGACAGGGGGCCTCAAGAGACCCAGTACTTC.

The J gene is TRBJ1-1, the V gene TRBV11-2, with D uncertain. V shed 5 bases and J shed 3 bases, with 10 bases lying between them. CDR3 length equals 13 residues. Germline loops: CDR1 SGHAT, CDR2 FQNNGV. The CDR3 bases are TGTGCCAGCAGCCCCCGGACTGACACTGAAGCTTTCTTT. Translated: CASSPRTDTEAFF.

This sequence joins TRBV28 and TRBJ1-5; a weak D match, TRBD1 (6 bases). Looked up from germline, CDR1 is MDHEN and CDR2 is SYDVKM. V shed 3 bases and J shed 7 bases, with 19 bases lying between them. This CDR3 has 16 residues. CDR3 sequence (DNA): TGTGCCAGCAGTTTCTTGCGACAAGGGGGTGGGCAGCCCCAGCATTTT. This sequence encodes CASSFLRQGGGQPQHF.

This chain uses TRBV19 with TRBJ2-3; perhaps TRBD2 as D (5 bases). The CDR3 loop spans 18 amino acids. The germline V gene encodes CDR1 LNHDA and CDR2 SQIVND (reference sequence). The V and J ends lost 6 bases and 0 bases respectively, with 22 bases between them. CDR3 region: CASSRGLGFGSSTDTQYF. The CDR3 DNA sequence: TGTGCCAGTAGCCGCGGACTTGGCTTCGGCTCTAGCACAGATACGCAGTATTTT.

V gene TRBV9 combines with J gene TRBJ2-3, with TRBD2 matching 8 bases. V gave up 0 bases and J gave up 1 base; unmatched junction bases: 4. Germline V CDR1 and CDR2: SGDLS, YYNGEE. The CDR3 spans 16 residues. The CDR3 loop reads CASSVGNSGGTDTQYF. The CDR3 DNA sequence: TGTGCCAGCAGCGTAGGAAATAGCGGGGGCACAGATACGCAGTATTTT.

CDR3 bases: TGTGCCAGCAGCCCGCCGGGGATGAACACCGGGGAGCTGTTTTTT. This gives the protein CASSPPGMNTGELFF. This chain connects TRBV5-8 to TRBJ2-2; D might be TRBD2 (5 bases). V was clipped by 4 bases and J by 1 base, with 11 bases between them. The CDR3 runs 15 residues. Germline-derived CDR1 and CDR2 are SGHTS and YDEGEE.

The CDR3 reads CASSLAGGYGTQYF. The CDR3 nucleotides read TGTGCCAGCAGCTTAGCGGGAGGGTATGGGACCCAGTACTTC. This chain uses TRBV7-2 with TRBJ2-5, with 7 bases aligning to TRBD2. The junction had 5 bases not matched to a gene; V was cut back by 0 bases and J by 7 bases. The CDR3 extends over 14 amino acids. Germline CDR1 reads SGHTA; CDR2 reads FQGNSA.

V usage is TRBV19 and J usage is TRBJ2-7; 7 bases are shared with TRBD1. V shed 5 bases and J 3 bases; nucleotides not matched to a gene: 10. This CDR3 comprises 15 residues. CDR1 and CDR2 from the germline V gene are LNHDA and SQIVND (reference sequence). CDR3: CASSSTGAVFYEQYF. CDR3 coding DNA: TGTGCCAGTAGTTCCACAGGGGCTGTGTTCTACGAGCAGTACTTC.

V and J are TRBV19 and TRBJ1-1; D perhaps matches TRBD1 (5 bases). Per germline, CDR1 LNHDA and CDR2 SQIVND (reference sequence). The CDR3 extends over 14 amino acids. V lost 7 bases, J lost 6 bases, and 18 bases lay in between. The CDR3 nucleotides read TGTGCCAGTACCCAGGGTCCCTGGGGCCCTGAAGCTTTCTTT. This gives the protein CASTQGPWGPEAFF. Supplemented by reference TRBV19 and TRBJ1-1, the full variable domain reads DGGITQSPKYLFRKEGQNVTLSCEQNLNHDAMYWYRQDPGQGLRLIYYSQIVNDFQKGDIAEGYSVSREKKESFPLTVTSAQKNPTAFYLCASTQGPWGPEAFFGQGTRLTVV.

The genes are TRBV12-3 or TRBV12-4 and TRBJ1-1; 7 nucleotides align to TRBD1. After removal of 7 bases from V and 5 bases from J, the junction contained 7 bases not matched to a gene. The CDR3 totals 13 residues. CDR3 sequence (DNA): TGTGCCAGCACCGACAGGGTGGGTACTGAAGCTTTCTTT. Translation gives CASTDRVGTEAFF.

The CDR3 DNA sequence: TGTGCCAGCAGTTACTTGGGTCTAGGGGGCACTGAAGCTTTCTTT. This translates into CASSYLGLGGTEAFF. The chain joins TRBV6-2 or TRBV6-3 to TRBJ1-1, with TRBD1 as a possible D gene (6 bases). The CDR3 loop spans 15 amino acids. From germline, CDR1 is MNHEY and CDR2 SVGEGT. The V and J ends lost 1 base and 4 bases respectively, with 13 bases between them.